These 23 T cell receptor beta chains share one sample of origin, sequenced in a study of regulatory T cells in long-lasting Graves disease. Time point denoted: newly diagnosed GD, antithyroid drugs for less than 3 months. The TCR library was made from RNA extracted from PBMCs. Building the TCR beta libraries relied on iRepertoire HTBI primers, and CDR3 regions underwent Arm-PCR. MiXCR was run by TCRdb on the multiplex PCR reads, yielding one entry per CDR3 protein. The sample lists more than 400,000 distinct CDR3 sequences, 15% to 20% occurring once. The sample also formed part of further work on T cells in Graves' hyperthyroidism and ophthalmopathy.

This specimen was peripheral blood mononuclear cells (PBMCs), taken at new diagnosis, from a patient treated with antithyroid drugs. The receptors shown here come from a man aged 35-49 years with Graves disease.

The genes are TRBV20-1 and TRBJ2-1, with 11 bases lining up with TRBD2. The CDR3 consists of 17 residues. V lost 6 bases, J lost 4 bases, and 14 bases stayed unmatched. CDR1 and CDR2 from the germline V gene are DFQATT and SNEGSKA (reference sequence). This CDR3 reads CSAEGLAGGTYYNEQFF. In DNA, the CDR3 is TGCAGTGCCGAGGGGCTAGCGGGAGGAACTTATTACAATGAGCAGTTCTTC.

This clonotype came up a few times. This chain links TRBV9 with TRBJ2-1, with 9 bases fitting TRBD2. V gave up 0 bases and J gave up 8 bases; unmatched junction bases: 9. Per germline, CDR1 SGDLS and CDR2 YYNGEE. The CDR3 contains 16 residues. This CDR3 is CASSVGVSGRSDEQFF. In DNA, the CDR3 is TGTGCCAGCAGCGTAGGAGTCAGCGGGAGGTCCGATGAGCAGTTCTTC.

Worth noting for this clonotype: A much larger clonotype is one base distant, so this may be a read error. The chain employs TRBV27 and TRBJ2-3, with 7 bases matching TRBD2. V dropped 5 bases and J dropped 3; count of bases not matched to a gene: 8. Germline loops: CDR1 MNHEY, CDR2 SMNVEV (reference sequence). The CDR3 runs 15 residues. CDR3 residues: CASSPPTSLTDTQYF. Written as DNA, the CDR3 is TGTGCCAGCAGTCCGCCGACTAGCCTAACAGATACGCAGTATTTT.

A word on this clonotype: This likely traces to a read error, being one base from a far larger clone. V is TRBV24-1 and J is TRBJ2-7; TRBD2 matches 7 bases. This CDR3 spans 16 amino acids. V lost 3 bases and J lost 7; bases outside the gene matches: 14. Germline V CDR1 and CDR2: KGHDR, SFDVKD. The CDR3, as DNA: TGTGCCACCAGTGATCCTAGCGGCAGCTCCTACAATGAGCAGTACTTC. Translated, it gives CATSDPSGSSYNEQYF.

This clonotype was found many times. The chain recombines TRBV5-4 with TRBJ2-1, with 7 bases matching TRBD2. The CDR3 has 15 residues. Germline CDR1 SGHNT, CDR2 YYREEE (reference sequence). After removal of 5 bases from V and 0 bases from J, the junction contained 5 bases not matched to a gene. The CDR3 spells CASRPTSDSYNEQFF. CDR3 bases: TGTGCCAGCAGACCCACTAGCGACTCCTACAATGAGCAGTTCTTC.

This chain joins TRBV3-1 and TRBJ2-4; tentative D call: TRBD1 (6 bases). The CDR3 loop spans 16 amino acids. Between the trimmed V and J ends, which lost 2 bases and 0 bases, there was a span of 11 bases. The germline CDR1 and CDR2 sequences are LGHDT and YNNKEL (reference sequence). Written as DNA, the CDR3 is TGTGCCAGCAGCCAACAGGGGAGCTTAGCCAAAAACATTCAGTACTTC. Translated: CASSQQGSLAKNIQYF.

V and J are TRBV9 and TRBJ2-1, with TRBD2 as a possible D gene (5 bases). The V end lost 0 bases, the J end lost 4 bases, and 17 bases lay between the germline ends. The CDR3 is 17 amino acids. Germline V gene lookup returns CDR1 SGDLS and CDR2 YYNGEE. This CDR3 is CASSVGGLKAVYNEQFF. The CDR3 coding sequence is TGTGCCAGCAGCGTAGGTGGTCTGAAAGCGGTTTACAATGAGCAGTTCTTC.

Many counts were recorded for this clonotype. The chain carries TRBV3-1 and TRBJ1-2; D not certain. V was shortened by 3 bases and J by 0 bases, with 2 bases between the two germline ends. Germline-derived CDR1 and CDR2 are LGHDT and YNNKEL (reference sequence). CDR3 length: 12 residues. The CDR3 nucleotides are TGTGCCAGCAGCCAGTCTAACTATGGCTACACCTTC. Amino acids: CASSQSNYGYTF.

This clonotype was seen more than once but under ten times. The V call is TRBV7-6, the J call TRBJ1-6; 9 nucleotides match TRBD1. Per the germline V gene, CDR1 is SGHVS and CDR2 is FNYEAQ. After removal of 5 bases from V and 7 bases from J, the junction contained 6 bases not matched to a gene. The CDR3 sequence is 15 residues long. The CDR3, as DNA: TGTGCCAGCAGCAGGGGACAGGGCCCGAATTCACCCCTCCACTTT. Translated: CASSRGQGPNSPLHF.

Ten or more counts support this clonotype. V is TRBV24-1 and J is TRBJ2-3, with 15 bases aligning to TRBD2. CDR3 length: 17 residues. With V trimmed by 3 bases and J by 8 bases, 8 bases remained unmatched. Germline CDR1 is KGHDR and CDR2 is SFDVKD. The CDR3, as DNA: TGTGCCACCAGTGATCCCTGGACTAGCGGGAGGGCCGGTACGCAGTATTTT. It yields the protein CATSDPWTSGRAGTQYF.

This chain links TRBV28 with TRBJ2-7; the D is unclear. Germline-derived CDR1 and CDR2 are MDHEN and SYDVKM. V was trimmed by 2 bases and J by 6 bases, leaving 8 bases between them. CDR3 length equals 12 residues. In DNA, the CDR3 is TGTGCCAGCAGTTTAAGGGCTCTCGAGCAGTACTTC. It encodes CASSLRALEQYF.

This chain links TRBV7-9 with TRBJ2-7; 7 bases fit TRBD2. V dropped 5 bases and J dropped 4; count of bases not matched to a gene: 8. Germline V lookup: CDR1 SEHNR, CDR2 FQNEAQ (reference sequence). The CDR3 consists of 14 residues. CDR3 DNA sequence: TGTGCCAGCAGCCCAAGCTGGGGGGGATACGAGCAGTACTTC. Translation gives CASSPSWGGYEQYF.

This clonotype was observed a handful of times. The chain has TRBV20-1 and TRBJ2-1, with 13 nucleotides matching TRBD2. In germline, CDR1 is DFQATT, CDR2 SNEGSKA (reference sequence). V lost 5 bases, J lost 9 bases, and 13 bases stayed unmatched. This CDR3 has 16 residues. The CDR3 loop reads CSAGGGLAGRLGEQFF. The CDR3 bases are TGCAGTGCTGGAGGGGGACTAGCGGGACGCCTTGGTGAGCAGTTCTTC.

The chain is built from TRBV5-4 and TRBJ1-1; weak D call: TRBD1 (5 bases). Germline-derived CDR1 and CDR2 are SGHNT and YYREEE (reference sequence). The CDR3 has 20 residues. V lost 0 bases to trimming and J lost 0 bases, with 24 bases between them. In DNA form, the CDR3 reads TGTGCCAGCAGCTTGGACCTTTATGGGCAGGGTATATTCATGAACACTGAAGCTTTCTTT. Its protein is CASSLDLYGQGIFMNTEAFF. Complete variable domain (other parts from reference TRBV5-4 and TRBJ1-1): ETGVTQSPTHLIKTRGQQVTLRCSSQSGHNTVSWYQQALGQGPQFIFQYYREEENGRGNFPPRFSGLQFPNYSSELNVNALELDDSALYLCASSLDLYGQGIFMNTEAFFGQGTRLTVV.

This clonotype was observed many times. The chain employs TRBV2 and TRBJ2-3; D is possibly TRBD1 (6 bases). In germline, CDR1 is SNHLY, CDR2 FYNNEI. The V and J ends lost 2 bases and 6 bases respectively, with 24 bases between them. The CDR3 loop spans 18 amino acids. CDR3 nucleotide sequence: TGTGCCAGCAGTGAACCATCGAGTTGGACAGAGGTCCCGGATACGCAGTATTTT. Translation: CASSEPSSWTEVPDTQYF. Combining the CDR3 with reference TRBV2 and TRBJ2-3 gives the whole variable domain EPEVTQTPSHQVTQMGQEVILRCVPISNHLYFYWYRQILGQKVEFLVSFYNNEISEKSEIFDDQFSVERPDGSNFTLKIRSTKLEDSAMYFCASSEPSSWTEVPDTQYFGPGTRLTVL.

The chain couples TRBV4-2 to TRBJ1-5; D unclear. Germline V CDR1 and CDR2: LGHNA, YNFKEQ. The V and J ends lost 0 bases and 0 bases respectively, with 6 bases between them. The CDR3 is 15 amino acids. CDR3 nucleotide sequence: TGTGCCAGCAGCCAAGATGACAATAGCAATCAGCCCCAGCATTTT. Translation: CASSQDDNSNQPQHF.

This clonotype has a handful of counts. This rearrangement joins TRBV5-5 to TRBJ2-1, with D possibly being TRBD1 (6 bases). The CDR3 spans 14 residues. Germline CDR1 SGHKS, CDR2 YYEKEE (reference sequence). Deletions cut 3 bases from V and 3 bases from J, with 10 bases between. The CDR3 DNA follows: TGTGCCAGCAGCTCCAGGGACAACTACAATGAGCAGTTCTTC. It specifies CASSSRDNYNEQFF.

The sample holds many counts of this clonotype. The CDR3 is CASSWDSGAEAFF. In DNA form, the CDR3 reads TGTGCCAGCAGCTGGGACTCGGGCGCTGAAGCTTTCTTT. The gene calls are TRBV7-3 and TRBJ1-1; a possible D gene is TRBD1 (5 bases). Germline CDR1 SGHTA, CDR2 FQGTGA. CDR3 length: 13 residues. V dropped 4 bases and J dropped 6 bases, with 12 bases sitting between them.

The CDR3 region is CASSYMGGELFF. The CDR3 DNA sequence: TGTGCCAGCAGTTATATGGGCGGGGAGCTGTTTTTT. This chain uses TRBV6-5 with TRBJ2-2; D gene uncertain. The CDR3 is 12 residues long. Germline V gene lookup returns CDR1 MNHEY and CDR2 SVGAGI. V dropped 3 bases and J dropped 7 bases, with 6 bases sitting between them.

In the case of this clonotype: A much more abundant neighbour one base away suggests this may be a read error. V gene TRBV28 combines with J gene TRBJ1-5, with a tentative D call TRBD1 (5 bases). The V gene's germline CDR1 is MDHEN and CDR2 SYDVKM. The V end lost 3 bases, the J end lost 5 bases, and 11 bases lay between the germline ends. CDR3 length: 14 amino acids. CDR3 sequence (DNA): TGTGCCAGCAGTTTGCCAGGGCGAGATCAGCCCCAGCATTTT. Protein sequence: CASSLPGRDQPQHF.

This clonotype has ten or more counts. The rearrangement uses TRBV15 and TRBJ2-4, with 8 bases matching TRBD2. The CDR3 loop spans 17 amino acids. After removal of 0 bases from V and 1 base from J, the junction contained 5 bases not matched to a gene. The germline CDR1 and CDR2 sequences are LNHNV and YYDKDF (reference sequence). The CDR3 DNA sequence: TGTGCCACCAGCAGAGATCCTCGGGAGGGTGCCAAAAACATTCAGTACTTC. This sequence encodes CATSRDPREGAKNIQYF.

This clonotype was seen just once. The V and J genes are TRBV7-9 and TRBJ2-5; 8 bases line up with TRBD2. The CDR3 has 14 amino acids. V was clipped by 3 bases and J by 2 bases; unmatched bases: 2. Germline V gene sequence: CDR1 SEHNR, CDR2 FQNEAQ (reference sequence). The CDR3 DNA follows: TGTGCCAGCAGCTTCGGGAGGGTTCAAGAGACCCAGTACTTC. It encodes CASSFGRVQETQYF.

This clonotype was recorded many times. V is TRBV6-1 and J is TRBJ2-3, with D possibly being TRBD2 (7 bases). Germline values: CDR1 MNHNS, CDR2 SASEGT. V was shortened by 2 bases and J by 2 bases, with 11 bases between the two germline ends. CDR3 length equals 15 residues. CDR3 sequence: CASSERGTNTDTQYF. The CDR3 DNA reads as TGTGCCAGCAGTGAAAGGGGGACTAACACAGATACGCAGTATTTT.